This entry lists 15 T cell receptor beta chains sequenced from one sample in a study of shared clonotypes between healthy human individuals (dated by TCRdb to about 2020). Library preparation employed the immunoSEQ multiplex PCR assay. TCRdb obtained this table from immuneACCESS and retained in-frame rearrangements with V and J assigned. These tables miss some clones; where compared with another copy, unresolved V genes account for less than half of the shortfall, and the remainder is unexplained. This sample gives roughly 1 million clones in total; about 84% of them show up just once. The ten largest clones capture around 0.47% of the sample. The material sequenced was memory CD4+ T cells from PBMCs. The cell subset or site label for this specimen denotes: CD45RA-negative fraction. The origin of the receptors is a man aged 18 to 29 in good health. Some clones in this sample may be carry-over from other donors' samples.

The J gene is TRBJ2-1, the V gene TRBV9; TRBD2 matches at 16 bases. This CDR3 has 20 residues. V gave up 4 bases and J gave up 3 bases; unmatched junction bases: 13. Germline-derived CDR1 and CDR2 are SGDLS and YYNGEE. CDR3 nucleotide sequence: TGTGCCAGCAGCCCCAGGAGGGGGACTAGCGGGAGGGCGGGCTACAATGAGCAGTTCTTC. It is translated as CASSPRRGTSGRAGYNEQFF.

This clone was counted a single time. The chain combines TRBV30 with TRBJ2-6; no firm D call. The CDR3 runs 15 residues. V was cut by 0 bases and J by 1 base, with 7 bases left in between. The germline gives CDR1 GTSNPN, CDR2 SVGIG (reference sequence). Written as DNA, the CDR3 is TGTGCCTGGAGTGTACACGGTTCTGGGGCCAACGTCCTGACTTTC. Amino acid sequence: CAWSVHGSGANVLTF.

The genes are TRBV7-2 and TRBJ2-1; TRBD2 matches at 9 bases. V trimming: 1 base; J trimming: 6 bases; junction bases outside the gene matches: 7. Germline lookup yields CDR1 SGHTA and CDR2 FQGNSA. The CDR3 extends over 16 amino acids. In nucleotides, the CDR3 is TGTGCCAGCAGCTTAGTCCCGACTAGCGGCGTCAATGAGCAGTTCTTC. This translates into CASSLVPTSGVNEQFF.

This rearrangement joins TRBV7-8 to TRBJ2-7; weak D call: TRBD2 (5 bases). The length of the CDR3 is 15 residues. V lost 3 bases and J 3 bases, leaving 15 bases between the germline ends. Germline V gene sequence: CDR1 SGHVS, CDR2 FQNEAQ. CDR3 sequence (DNA): TGTGCCAGCAGCTTTCGGGCTAGCAGTGACTACGAGCAGTACTTC. Protein product: CASSFRASSDYEQYF.

This chain uses TRBV18 with TRBJ2-7; 8 bases line up with TRBD2. Germline CDR1 is KGHSH and CDR2 is LQKENI. Trimming took 6 bases from V and 2 from J; bases not matched to a gene: 6. The CDR3 is 14 residues long. CDR3 nucleotide sequence: TGTGCCAGCTCCTCTGGACTAGCCCCCTACGAGCAGTACTTC. Translated: CASSSGLAPYEQYF.

The V gene is TRBV6-1, the J gene TRBJ2-4; 7 bases are shared with TRBD2. The V gene's germline CDR1 is MNHNS and CDR2 SASEGT. V lost 6 bases and J lost 3; bases outside the gene matches: 8. This CDR3 is 15 amino acids long. CDR3 nucleotide sequence: TGTGCCAGCAGCCCATGGGGGGAGGGCAAAAACATTCAGTACTTC. Its translation is CASSPWGEGKNIQYF.

This clone was picked up a small number of times. J is TRBJ2-7 and V is TRBV19, with 8 bases aligning to TRBD1. CDR1 is LNHDA, CDR2 SQIVND, per germline (reference sequence). CDR3 size: 14 residues. J was trimmed by 3 bases and V by 4 bases; bases with no gene match: 5. The CDR3 DNA follows: TGTGCCAGTAGTAGCGGACAGGGAGTCTACGAGCAGTACTTC. It translates to CASSSGQGVYEQYF.

This chain joins TRBV6-1 and TRBJ1-1; TRBD1 matches 10 bases. This CDR3 is built from 15 residues. The ends lost 5 bases at V and 4 bases at J; junction bases unmatched: 7. CDR1 and CDR2 (germline): MNHNS, SASEGT. CDR3 in DNA: TGTGCCAGCAGTCAACTGGGACAGGGGTCCACTGAAGCTTTCTTT. It specifies CASSQLGQGSTEAFF.

The chain combines TRBV7-3 with TRBJ2-5; unclear D gene. CDR3 length: 14 amino acids. V was clipped by 4 bases and J by 5 bases, with 14 bases between them. The V gene's germline CDR1 is SGHTA and CDR2 FQGTGA. The DNA of the CDR3 is TGTGCCAGCAGCTCCCTGATGGATAGGGAGACCCAGTACTTC. The encoded protein is CASSSLMDRETQYF.

The V and J genes are TRBV4-1 and TRBJ2-3; 7 positions agree with TRBD2. Germline V gene data show CDR1 as MGHRA and CDR2 as YSYEKL. This CDR3 region has 16 residues. After removal of 1 base from V and 3 bases from J, the junction contained 7 bases not matched to a gene. The CDR3 protein is CASSQAGLAGTDTQYF. The CDR3 nucleotides read TGCGCCAGCAGCCAAGCGGGGTTAGCGGGTACAGATACGCAGTATTTT.

The chain uses TRBV6-5 and TRBJ2-7; TRBD2 is a possible D gene (5 bases). V was clipped by 8 bases and J by 6 bases, with 11 bases between them. Germline loops: CDR1 MNHEY, CDR2 SVGAGI. CDR3 size: 11 residues. The CDR3 DNA follows: TGTGCCAGCTACCACGGGGTCGAGCAGTACTTC. It codes for CASYHGVEQYF.

The table lists this clone with a few counts. The germline gene is not matched at one end of the junction; a read error may be the cause. V is TRBV20-1 and J is TRBJ1-4, with a tentative D call TRBD1 (6 bases). CDR1 and CDR2 (germline): DFQATT, SNEGSKA (reference sequence). There are 10 residues in the CDR3. In nucleotides, the CDR3 is TGCAGTGCAATGGACAGTGAAGCCCATTTT. Residues: CSAMDSEAHF.

This chain uses TRBV15 with TRBJ2-3, with 10 bases identical to TRBD2. The CDR3 totals 18 residues. The ends lost 5 bases at V and 3 bases at J; junction bases unmatched: 14. Germline-derived CDR1 and CDR2 are LNHNV and YYDKDF (reference sequence). The CDR3, as DNA: TGTGCCACCAGCCGACGCCGCCTACTAGCGGGAATTACAGATACGCAGTATTTT. Amino acid sequence: CATSRRRLLAGITDTQYF. The full variable domain, with the rest looked up from reference TRBV15 and TRBJ2-3, is DAMVIQNPRYQVTQFGKPVTLSCSQTLNHNVMYWYQQKSSQAPKLLFHYYDKDFNNEADTPDNFQSRRPNTSFCFLDIRSPGLGDTAMYLCATSRRRLLAGITDTQYFGPGTRLTVL.

This clone was observed a few times. This chain links TRBV5-1 with TRBJ1-3, with D possibly being TRBD1 (5 bases). Germline V lookup: CDR1 SGHRS, CDR2 YFSETQ. The CDR3 contains 15 residues. Trimming left V 2 bases short and J 2 bases short, with 11 bases between. The CDR3 reads CASSFLGEAGNTIYF. In nucleotides, the CDR3 is TGCGCCAGCAGCTTTTTGGGGGAGGCTGGAAACACCATATATTTT.

This sequence joins TRBV2 and TRBJ1-2; D gene unclear. Trimming took off 4 bases at V and 1 base at J, with 4 bases between the two ends. The length of the CDR3 is 12 residues. The germline V gene has CDR1 SNHLY and CDR2 FYNNEI. The CDR3 loop reads CASSAINYGYTF. CDR3 DNA: TGTGCCAGCAGTGCTATTAACTATGGCTACACCTTC.